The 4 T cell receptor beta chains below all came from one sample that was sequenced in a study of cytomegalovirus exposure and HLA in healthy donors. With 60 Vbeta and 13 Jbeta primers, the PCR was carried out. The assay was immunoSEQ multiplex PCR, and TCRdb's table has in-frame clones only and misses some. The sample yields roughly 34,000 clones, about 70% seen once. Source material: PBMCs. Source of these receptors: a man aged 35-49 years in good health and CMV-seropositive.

This CDR3 reads CASSELAENYNEQFF. The CDR3 bases are TGTGCCAGCAGTGAACTAGCAGAGAACTACAATGAGCAGTTCTTC. The rearrangement joins TRBV6-4 to TRBJ2-1; a weak D match, TRBD2 (6 bases). The CDR3 length is 15 residues. Germline V gives CDR1 MRHNA, CDR2 SNTAGT. Trimming removed 3 bases at V and 3 bases at J, with 12 bases between.

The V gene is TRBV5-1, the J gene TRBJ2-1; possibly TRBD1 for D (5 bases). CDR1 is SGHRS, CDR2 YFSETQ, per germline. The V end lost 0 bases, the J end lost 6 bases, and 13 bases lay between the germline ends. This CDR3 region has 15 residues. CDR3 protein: CASSLGLAGFNEQFF. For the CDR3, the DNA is TGCGCCAGCAGCTTGGGGTTGGCAGGGTTCAATGAGCAGTTCTTC.

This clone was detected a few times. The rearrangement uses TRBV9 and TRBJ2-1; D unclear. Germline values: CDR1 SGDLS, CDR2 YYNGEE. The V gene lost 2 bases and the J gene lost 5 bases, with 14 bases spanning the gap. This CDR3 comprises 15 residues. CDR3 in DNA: TGTGCCAGCAGCGTTGGTGGCAGTTCGAACAATGAGCAGTTCTTC. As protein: CASSVGGSSNNEQFF. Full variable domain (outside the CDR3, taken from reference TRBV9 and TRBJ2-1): DSGVTQTPKHLITATGQRVTLRCSPRSGDLSVYWYQQSLDQGLQFLIQYYNGEERAKGNILERFSAQQFPDLHSELNLSSLELGDSALYFCASSVGGSSNNEQFFGPGTRLTVL.

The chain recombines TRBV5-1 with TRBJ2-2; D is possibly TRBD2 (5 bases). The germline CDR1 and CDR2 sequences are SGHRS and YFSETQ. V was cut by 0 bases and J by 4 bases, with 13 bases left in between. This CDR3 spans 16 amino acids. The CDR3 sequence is CASSLERGRSTGELFF. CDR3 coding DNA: TGCGCCAGCAGCTTGGAACGGGGAAGGAGCACCGGGGAGCTGTTTTTT.